The 26 T cell receptor beta chains presented below share a single source sample, sequenced in a study of OX40 agonist ivuxolimab in advanced cancers. The library was prepared using the immunoSEQ multiplex PCR assay. Not all clones reach the TCRdb copy of this immuneACCESS table, which keeps in-frame sequences only. Checked studies attribute under half of the gap to unresolved V genes and leave the rest unexplained. This sample holds approximately 46,000 clones; around 77% were observed only once. The leading ten clones occupy around 2.5% of the sample. Sequenced here: CD4+ or CD8+ T cells sorted from blood, sampled in a trial of the OX40 agonist ivuxolimab. These receptors all come from an adult with an advanced solid tumor such as melanoma, head and neck, liver or kidney cancer.

The CDR3: CASSDGHYRGWDQPQHF. The CDR3 nucleotides read TGTGCCAGCAGTGACGGGCATTACAGGGGCTGGGATCAGCCCCAGCATTTT. This sequence joins TRBV2 and TRBJ1-5; 7 bases map to TRBD1. The V gene's germline CDR1 is SNHLY and CDR2 FYNNEI. After removal of 3 bases from V and 5 bases from J, the junction contained 13 bases not matched to a gene. This CDR3 has 17 residues.

This rearrangement joins TRBV7-9 to TRBJ1-2, with 9 positions matching TRBD1. The CDR3 totals 17 residues. Trimming took 5 bases from V and 0 from J; bases not matched to a gene: 10. Germline V gene lookup returns CDR1 SEHNR and CDR2 FQNEAQ (reference sequence). The CDR3 DNA is TGTGCCAGCAGCCCCAAATCCCGGGACAGGGCTAACTATGGCTACACCTTC. Protein: CASSPKSRDRANYGYTF.

This chain connects TRBV6-5 to TRBJ1-5; unclear D gene. The CDR3 contains 12 residues. V was pared by 7 bases and J by 6 bases, with 10 bases between. Germline CDR1 MNHEY, CDR2 SVGAGI. The CDR3 spells CASTRRGQPQHF. The DNA for the CDR3 is TGTGCCAGCACCCGCCGAGGTCAGCCCCAGCATTTT.

This sequence joins TRBV18 and TRBJ2-7, with 9 bases aligning to TRBD1. Germline assignment: CDR1 KGHSH and CDR2 LQKENI. This CDR3 has 14 residues. The V segment lost 5 bases and the J segment 5 bases; nucleotides outside the gene matches: 7. CDR3 DNA: TGTGCCAGCTCATGGGACAGGGTGGGCCACGAGCAGTACTTC. Translation: CASSWDRVGHEQYF.

By share, this clone counts as medium-sized. The J gene is TRBJ2-7, the V gene TRBV4-1; TRBD1 agrees at 9 bases. Germline CDR1 and CDR2: MGHRA and YSYEKL. This CDR3 is built from 15 residues. The V gene end was trimmed by 8 bases and the J gene end by 4 bases; junction bases not matched to a gene: 12. This CDR3 reads CASSSPGTGWYEQYF. CDR3 bases: TGCGCCAGCTCGAGCCCCGGGACAGGGTGGTACGAGCAGTACTTC.

CDR3 sequence reads: CASSLAGEGTEAFF. The CDR3 DNA follows: TGTGCCAGCAGCTTAGCGGGGGAGGGTACTGAAGCTTTCTTT. This sequence joins TRBV11-2 and TRBJ1-1; D may be TRBD1 (5 bases). V lost 1 base, J lost 5 bases, and 11 bases lay in between. The CDR3 length is 14 residues. From germline, CDR1 is SGHAT and CDR2 FQNNGV.

The CDR3 DNA sequence: TGTGCCAGCAGGCGGGAGGGGGGCACAGATACGCAGTATTTT. Its protein is CASRREGGTDTQYF. The genes are TRBV27 and TRBJ2-3; 9 nucleotides line up with TRBD2. Germline CDR1 MNHEY, CDR2 SMNVEV (reference sequence). CDR3 length: 14 residues. Losses at the gene ends were 6 bases for V and 1 base for J; bases not matched to a gene: 2.

J is TRBJ1-6 and V is TRBV2; D is unclear. V lost 3 bases and J 5 bases, leaving 2 bases between the germline ends. The CDR3 consists of 12 residues. Per germline, CDR1 SNHLY and CDR2 FYNNEI. The DNA of the CDR3 is TGTGCCAGCAGTGAGAATAATTCACCCCTCCACTTT. Its translation is CASSENNSPLHF.

This chain uses TRBV19 with TRBJ2-4; D unresolved. V shed 7 bases and J shed 0 bases, with 16 bases lying between them. Germline V gene sequence: CDR1 LNHDA, CDR2 SQIVND (reference sequence). This CDR3 region has 16 residues. CDR3 region: CASMSRQAIAKNIQYF. The CDR3 DNA follows: TGTGCCAGTATGTCTCGTCAAGCGATAGCCAAAAACATTCAGTACTTC. Combining the CDR3 with reference TRBV19 and TRBJ2-4 gives the whole variable domain DGGITQSPKYLFRKEGQNVTLSCEQNLNHDAMYWYRQDPGQGLRLIYYSQIVNDFQKGDIAEGYSVSREKKESFPLTVTSAQKNPTAFYLCASMSRQAIAKNIQYFGAGTRLSVL.

This clone was seen a handful of times. The rearrangement uses TRBV18 and TRBJ1-6; 9 positions agree with TRBD1. The germline CDR1 and CDR2 sequences are KGHSH and LQKENI. The CDR3 extends over 15 amino acids. Germline trimming cut 3 bases from V and 10 bases from J; bases unmatched to any gene: 7. CDR3 in amino acids: CASSPVGQGQSPLHF. DNA of the CDR3: TGTGCCAGCTCACCCGTCGGACAGGGGCAATCACCCCTCCACTTT.

The rearrangement joins TRBV28 to TRBJ2-1; a possible D gene is TRBD2 (7 bases). Germline CDR1 MDHEN, CDR2 SYDVKM. This CDR3 contains 14 residues. V lost 6 bases, J lost 0 bases, and 9 bases lay in between. This CDR3 is CASRGGGSYNEQFF. The CDR3 DNA follows: TGTGCCAGCAGAGGGGGGGGCTCCTACAATGAGCAGTTCTTC.

This rearrangement joins TRBV10-1 to TRBJ2-3, with 9 bases fitting TRBD1. The CDR3 loop spans 15 amino acids. From germline, CDR1 is WNHNN and CDR2 SYGVQD (reference sequence). V dropped 3 bases and J dropped 3; count of bases not matched to a gene: 4. The CDR3 region is CASSDATGGTDTQYF. In nucleotides, the CDR3 is TGCGCCAGCAGTGACGCGACAGGGGGGACAGATACGCAGTATTTT.

This clone was observed a handful of times. V gene TRBV6-5 combines with J gene TRBJ1-2; 7 nucleotides align to TRBD1. The CDR3 sequence is 14 residues long. The trim removed 6 bases at V and 5 bases at J, leaving 9 bases unmatched. The germline gives CDR1 MNHEY, CDR2 SVGAGI. In DNA, the CDR3 is TGTGCCAGCAGCCCCCTGGGGACAGATTATGGCTACACCTTC. It specifies CASSPLGTDYGYTF.

V is TRBV19 and J is TRBJ2-1, with 11 positions matching TRBD1. The germline V gene has CDR1 LNHDA and CDR2 SQIVND (reference sequence). CDR3 size: 15 residues. The V gene end was trimmed by 5 bases and the J gene end by 6 bases; junction bases not matched to a gene: 6. In DNA, the CDR3 is TGTGCCAGTAGTCGACCGGGACAGGGGGTCAATGAGCAGTTCTTC. It yields the protein CASSRPGQGVNEQFF.

J is TRBJ2-1 and V is TRBV5-1; 14 positions match TRBD2. Unmatched junction bases numbered 2, after V lost 0 bases and J lost 6 bases. Germline CDR1 reads SGHRS; CDR2 reads YFSETQ. This CDR3 contains 16 residues. The CDR3 protein is CASSLGLAGGVNEQFF. The CDR3 region has the DNA TGCGCCAGCAGCTTGGGACTAGCGGGAGGGGTCAATGAGCAGTTCTTC. The full variable domain, with the rest looked up from reference TRBV5-1 and TRBJ2-1, is KAGVTQTPRYLIKTRGQQVTLSCSPISGHRSVSWYQQTPGQGLQFLFEYFSETQRNKGNFPGRFSGRQFSNSRSEMNVSTLELGDSALYLCASSLGLAGGVNEQFFGPGTRLTVL.

This clone was observed a handful of times. The chain uses TRBV10-2 and TRBJ2-3; weak D call: TRBD1 (5 bases). The ends were cut back, 11 bases at V and 3 bases at J, with 9 bases in the middle. CDR3 length: 11 residues. Germline CDR1 WSHSY, CDR2 SAAADI. The CDR3, as DNA: TGCGCCGTCAGGGTAACAGATACGCAGTATTTT. Translation gives CAVRVTDTQYF.

CDR3 residues: CASSPGTRSGNTIYF. CDR3 nucleotide sequence: TGCGCCAGCAGTCCCGGGACACGCTCTGGAAACACCATATATTTT. The chain links TRBV10-1 to TRBJ1-3; a weak D match, TRBD1 (6 bases). The CDR3 length is 15 residues. V dropped 5 bases and J dropped 0 bases, with 11 bases sitting between them. The germline gives CDR1 WNHNN, CDR2 SYGVQD (reference sequence).

The chain joins TRBV11-2 to TRBJ1-1, with TRBD1 matching 8 bases. This CDR3 spans 13 amino acids. The germline CDR1 and CDR2 sequences are SGHAT and FQNNGV. V lost 5 bases and J lost 12; bases outside the gene matches: 11. The CDR3 DNA reads TGTGCCAGCAGCCAAGGACAGGGCCGTGAGTCTTTCTTT. Translating it yields CASSQGQGRESFF.

This chain joins TRBV6-1 and TRBJ2-5, with D tentatively TRBD2 (6 bases). V dropped 7 bases and J dropped 3 bases, with 12 bases sitting between them. The germline V gene has CDR1 MNHNS and CDR2 SASEGT. CDR3 length equals 13 residues. The CDR3 protein is CASNLAGKETQYF. In DNA, the CDR3 is TGTGCCAGCAATTTGGCGGGGAAAGAGACCCAGTACTTC.

The J gene is TRBJ2-2, the V gene TRBV6-5, with D unresolved. There are 11 residues in the CDR3. Trimming removed 7 bases at V and 6 bases at J, with 6 bases between. CDR1 and CDR2 from the germline V gene are MNHEY and SVGAGI. The CDR3 spells CASNEPGELFF. CDR3 coding DNA: TGTGCCAGCAATGAACCCGGGGAGCTGTTTTTT.

The chain combines TRBV6-1 with TRBJ2-7; either TRBD1 or TRBD2 may supply D (5 bases each). CDR3 length: 13 residues. V was clipped by 10 bases and J by 2 bases, with 15 bases between them. Germline V lookup: CDR1 MNHNS, CDR2 SASEGT. The chain's CDR3 is CATLRDGTYEQYF. The CDR3 DNA reads TGTGCCACGCTCCGGGACGGGACCTACGAGCAGTACTTC.

This clone was observed a handful of times. The rearrangement joins TRBV29-1 to TRBJ2-1, with TRBD2 matching over 7 bases. Germline values: CDR1 SQVTM, CDR2 ANQGSEA. V lost 7 bases to trimming and J lost 0 bases; unmatched junction nucleotides: 6. The CDR3 is 14 residues long. CDR3 in amino acids: CSGDASGSYNEQFF. In DNA form, the CDR3 reads TGCAGCGGAGATGCTAGCGGCTCCTACAATGAGCAGTTCTTC.

This clone was counted a single time. The gene calls are TRBV7-6 and TRBJ2-1; 7 bases line up with TRBD2. After removal of 0 bases from V and 6 bases from J, the junction contained 5 bases not matched to a gene. The CDR3 runs to 15 residues. Per germline, CDR1 SGHVS and CDR2 FNYEAQ. CDR3 sequence: CASSLAGGRINEQFF. The CDR3 DNA sequence: TGTGCCAGCAGCTTAGCGGGAGGGAGGATCAATGAGCAGTTCTTC.

The rearrangement uses TRBV6-1 and TRBJ2-7; 8 bases match TRBD2. Germline V gene sequence: CDR1 MNHNS, CDR2 SASEGT. This CDR3 contains 15 residues. V gave up 6 bases and J gave up 2 bases; unmatched junction bases: 9. The CDR3 nucleotides are TGTGCCAGCAGATTATCCGGGACTAGGGCCTACGAGCAGTACTTC. Translating it yields CASRLSGTRAYEQYF.

The chain is built from TRBV10-2 and TRBJ2-7; no firm D call. V was clipped by 8 bases and J by 0 bases, with 11 bases between them. CDR1 and CDR2 from the germline V gene are WSHSY and SAAADI. The CDR3 extends over 13 amino acids. The CDR3 loop reads CASGRALSYEQYF. The CDR3 region has the DNA TGCGCCAGCGGAAGGGCCCTCTCCTACGAGCAGTACTTC.

The chain uses TRBV5-6 and TRBJ1-2, with unresolved D. The CDR3 has 13 amino acids. Germline V gives CDR1 SGHDT, CDR2 YYEEEE. V was pared by 4 bases and J by 6 bases, with 13 bases between. The CDR3 DNA reads TGTGCCAGCAGCCGGGAACAGAGCCATGGCTACACCTTC. Translating gives CASSREQSHGYTF.